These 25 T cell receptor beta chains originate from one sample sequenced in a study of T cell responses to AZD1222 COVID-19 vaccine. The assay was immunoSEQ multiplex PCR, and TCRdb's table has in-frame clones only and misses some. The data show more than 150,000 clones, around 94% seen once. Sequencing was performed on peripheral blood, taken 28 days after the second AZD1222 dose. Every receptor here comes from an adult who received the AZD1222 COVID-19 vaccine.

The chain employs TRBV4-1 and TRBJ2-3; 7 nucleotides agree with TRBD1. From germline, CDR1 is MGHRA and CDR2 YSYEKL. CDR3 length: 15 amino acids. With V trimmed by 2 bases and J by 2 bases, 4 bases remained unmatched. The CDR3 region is CASSQRDSSTDTQYF. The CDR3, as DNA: TGCGCCAGCAGCCAAAGGGACAGCTCCACAGATACGCAGTATTTT.

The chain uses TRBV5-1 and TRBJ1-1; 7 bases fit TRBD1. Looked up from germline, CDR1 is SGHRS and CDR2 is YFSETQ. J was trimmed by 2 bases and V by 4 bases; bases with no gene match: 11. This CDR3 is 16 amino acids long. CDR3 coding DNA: TGCGCCAGCAGCCCCCGACAGGGAGGGGTCAACACTGAAGCTTTCTTT. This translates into CASSPRQGGVNTEAFF.

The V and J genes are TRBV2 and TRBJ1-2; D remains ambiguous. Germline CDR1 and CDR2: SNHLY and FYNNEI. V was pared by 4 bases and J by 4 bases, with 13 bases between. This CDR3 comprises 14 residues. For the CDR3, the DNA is TGTGCCAGCAGTGTTCGGGTAGACCCCTATGGCTACACCTTC. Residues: CASSVRVDPYGYTF.

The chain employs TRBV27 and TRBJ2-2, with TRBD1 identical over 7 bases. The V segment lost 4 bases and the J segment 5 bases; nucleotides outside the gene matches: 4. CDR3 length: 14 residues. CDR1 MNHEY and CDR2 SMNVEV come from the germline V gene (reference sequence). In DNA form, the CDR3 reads TGTGCCAGCAGTTCGGTGACAGGGACCGGGGAGCTGTTTTTT. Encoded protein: CASSSVTGTGELFF.

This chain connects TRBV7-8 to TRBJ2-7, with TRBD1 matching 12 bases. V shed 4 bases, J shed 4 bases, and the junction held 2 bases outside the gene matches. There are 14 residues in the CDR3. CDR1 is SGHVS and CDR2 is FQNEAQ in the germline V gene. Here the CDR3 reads CASSSGQGAYEQYF. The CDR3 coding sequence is TGTGCCAGCAGCTCGGGACAGGGGGCGTACGAGCAGTACTTC.

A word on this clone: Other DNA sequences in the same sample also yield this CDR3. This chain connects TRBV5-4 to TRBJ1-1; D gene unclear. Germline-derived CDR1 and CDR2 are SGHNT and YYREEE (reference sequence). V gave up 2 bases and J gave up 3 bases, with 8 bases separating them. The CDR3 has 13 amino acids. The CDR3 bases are TGTGCCAGCAGCTTAGGACGGGACACTGAAGCTTTCTTT. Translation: CASSLGRDTEAFF.

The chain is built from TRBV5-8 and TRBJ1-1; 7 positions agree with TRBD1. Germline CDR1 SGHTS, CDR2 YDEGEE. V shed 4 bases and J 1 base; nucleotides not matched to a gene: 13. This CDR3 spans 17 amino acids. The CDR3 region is CASSTGHLRGRNTEAFF. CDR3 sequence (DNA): TGTGCCAGCAGCACGGGACATCTCAGGGGGAGGAACACTGAAGCTTTCTTT.

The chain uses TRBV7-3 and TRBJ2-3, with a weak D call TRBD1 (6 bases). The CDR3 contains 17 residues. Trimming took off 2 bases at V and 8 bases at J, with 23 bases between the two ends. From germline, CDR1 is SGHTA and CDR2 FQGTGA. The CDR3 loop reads CASSLPRDIFDFGTQYF. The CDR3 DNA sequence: TGTGCCAGCAGCTTACCCCGGGACATCTTCGACTTCGGTACGCAGTATTTT. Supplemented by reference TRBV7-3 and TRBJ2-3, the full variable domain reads GAGVSQTPSNKVTEKGKYVELRCDPISGHTALYWYRQSLGQGPEFLIYFQGTGAADDSGLPNDRFFAVRPEGSVSTLKIQRTERGDSAVYLCASSLPRDIFDFGTQYFGPGTRLTVL.

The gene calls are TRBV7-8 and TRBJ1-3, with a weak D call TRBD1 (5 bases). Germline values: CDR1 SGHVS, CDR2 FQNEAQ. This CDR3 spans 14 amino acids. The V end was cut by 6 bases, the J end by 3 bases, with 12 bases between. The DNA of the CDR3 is TGTGCCAGCAGTCGGAGGGGCGTTGGAAACACCATATATTTT. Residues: CASSRRGVGNTIYF.

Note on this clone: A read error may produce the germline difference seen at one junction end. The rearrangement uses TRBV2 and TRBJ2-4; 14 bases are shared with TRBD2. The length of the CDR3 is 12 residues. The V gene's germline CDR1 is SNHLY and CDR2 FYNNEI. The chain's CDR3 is CASRGTGLAGGF. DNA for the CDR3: TGTGCCAGCAGGGGTACCGGACTAGCGGGGGGTTTC.

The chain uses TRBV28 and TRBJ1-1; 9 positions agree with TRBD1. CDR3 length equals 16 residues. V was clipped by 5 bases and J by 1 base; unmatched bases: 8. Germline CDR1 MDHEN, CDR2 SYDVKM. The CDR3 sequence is CASSGGQGVTNTEAFF. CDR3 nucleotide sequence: TGTGCCAGCAGTGGGGGACAGGGTGTGACGAACACTGAAGCTTTCTTT.

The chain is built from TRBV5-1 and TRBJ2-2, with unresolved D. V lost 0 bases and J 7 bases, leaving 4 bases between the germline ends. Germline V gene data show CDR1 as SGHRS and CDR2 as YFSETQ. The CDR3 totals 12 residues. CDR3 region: CASSLGGGELFF. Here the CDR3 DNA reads TGCGCCAGCAGCTTGGGCGGCGGGGAGCTGTTTTTT.

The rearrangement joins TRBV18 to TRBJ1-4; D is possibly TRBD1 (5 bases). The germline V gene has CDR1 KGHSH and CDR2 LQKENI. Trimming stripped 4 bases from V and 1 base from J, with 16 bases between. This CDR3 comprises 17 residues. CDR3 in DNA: TGTGCCAGCTCACAGGAGAGCACAGGTCGAACTAATGAAAAACTGTTTTTT. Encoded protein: CASSQESTGRTNEKLFF.

The CDR3 DNA follows: TGTGCCAGCAGCCCCCTGGGAGGGGGCGGGGGAAAACTGTTTTTT. This codes for CASSPLGGGGGKLFF. The chain links TRBV6-6 to TRBJ1-4, with 7 bases fitting TRBD1. The CDR3 is 15 amino acids. The V gene's germline CDR1 is MNHNY and CDR2 SVGAGI (reference sequence). Trimming cost V 6 bases and J 10 bases; bases outside gene matches: 14.

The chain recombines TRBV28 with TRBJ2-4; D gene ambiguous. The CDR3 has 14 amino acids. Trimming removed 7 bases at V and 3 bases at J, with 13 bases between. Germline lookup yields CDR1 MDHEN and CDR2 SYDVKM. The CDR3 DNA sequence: TGTGCCAGCACAAGAGTAGCAGGCAAAAACATTCAGTACTTC. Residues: CASTRVAGKNIQYF.

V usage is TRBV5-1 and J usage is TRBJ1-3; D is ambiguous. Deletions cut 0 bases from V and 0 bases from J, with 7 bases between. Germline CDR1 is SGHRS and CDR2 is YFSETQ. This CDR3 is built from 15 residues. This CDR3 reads CASSLVGLSGNTIYF. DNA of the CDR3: TGCGCCAGCAGCTTGGTGGGTCTCTCTGGAAACACCATATATTTT.

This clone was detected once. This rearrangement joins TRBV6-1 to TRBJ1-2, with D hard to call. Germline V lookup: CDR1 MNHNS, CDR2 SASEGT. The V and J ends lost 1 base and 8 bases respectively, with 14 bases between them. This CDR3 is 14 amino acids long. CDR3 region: CASSEGPRSLGYTF. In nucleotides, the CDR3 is TGTGCCAGCAGTGAAGGTCCCAGGTCCCTGGGCTACACCTTC.

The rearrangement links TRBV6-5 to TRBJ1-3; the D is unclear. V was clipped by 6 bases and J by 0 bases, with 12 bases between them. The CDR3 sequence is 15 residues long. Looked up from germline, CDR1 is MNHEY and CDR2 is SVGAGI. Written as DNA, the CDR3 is TGTGCCAGCAGAGCTGACGGGGTCTCTGGAAACACCATATATTTT. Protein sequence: CASRADGVSGNTIYF.

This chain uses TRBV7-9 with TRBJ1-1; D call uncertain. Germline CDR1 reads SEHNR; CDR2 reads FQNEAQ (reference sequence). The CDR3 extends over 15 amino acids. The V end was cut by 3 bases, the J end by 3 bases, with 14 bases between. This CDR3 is CASSFPGRSYTEAFF. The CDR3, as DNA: TGTGCCAGCAGCTTCCCCGGGAGATCCTACACTGAAGCTTTCTTT.

The CDR3 bases are TGTGCCAGCAGCGGTAGGGGACTAATTTATCGAGCTTTCTTT. This gives the protein CASSGRGLIYRAFF. The rearrangement links TRBV21-1 to TRBJ1-1. TRBV21-1 is given as a pseudogene. The CDR3 is 14 amino acids.

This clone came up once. CDR3 protein: CASSLYRDRGLNTGELFF. The CDR3 nucleotides are TGTGCCAGCTCACTTTACCGGGACAGGGGTTTGAACACCGGGGAGCTGTTTTTT. This chain joins TRBV18 and TRBJ2-2; 10 nucleotides agree with TRBD1. The germline CDR1 and CDR2 sequences are KGHSH and LQKENI. The junction had 9 bases not matched to a gene; V was cut back by 4 bases and J by 1 base. The CDR3 is made up of 18 amino acids.

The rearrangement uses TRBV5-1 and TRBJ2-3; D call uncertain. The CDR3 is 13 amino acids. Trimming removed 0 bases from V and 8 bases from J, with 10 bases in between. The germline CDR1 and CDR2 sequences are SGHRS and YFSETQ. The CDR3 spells CASSLDSVATQYF. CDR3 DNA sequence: TGCGCCAGCAGCTTGGACTCAGTCGCTACGCAGTATTTT.

This CDR3 is CASSFAGNPSNGYTF. The CDR3 DNA reads TGTGCCAGCAGCTTCGCCGGAAATCCTTCAAACGGCTACACCTTC. This chain uses TRBV7-2 with TRBJ1-2; D unclear. Germline V gives CDR1 SGHTA, CDR2 FQGNSA. The CDR3 is 15 residues long. V gave up 3 bases and J gave up 8 bases, with 19 bases separating them.

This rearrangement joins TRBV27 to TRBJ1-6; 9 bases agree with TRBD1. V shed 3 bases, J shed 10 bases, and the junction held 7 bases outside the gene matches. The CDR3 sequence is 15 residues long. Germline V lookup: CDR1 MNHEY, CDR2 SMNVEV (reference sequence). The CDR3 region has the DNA TGTGCCAGCAGTTTCTTAGGACAGGGGCTATCACCCCTCCACTTT. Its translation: CASSFLGQGLSPLHF.

The CDR3 is CASSLVGASTEAFF. The CDR3 bases are TGTGCCAGCAGCTTAGTCGGCGCCAGCACTGAAGCTTTCTTT. This rearrangement joins TRBV11-2 to TRBJ1-1; D remains ambiguous. The CDR3 is 14 residues long. Germline CDR1 reads SGHAT; CDR2 reads FQNNGV. The germline V and J ends were trimmed by 1 base and 4 bases, with 10 bases remaining between them.